This passage covers 5 T cell receptor beta chains from one sample sequenced in a study of early T cells in non-severe SARS-CoV-2 infection. TCRdb recomputed calls from the 5' RACE reads with MiXCR, one row per CDR3 protein. The sample yields tens of thousands of distinct CDR3 sequences, 12% seen once. The sample taken for sequencing was whole blood. These receptors all stem from an adult who was a healthcare worker with PCR-confirmed SARS-CoV-2 infection or an uninfected control (not recorded which).

This clonotype has at least ten counts. The V call is TRBV28, the J call TRBJ2-1; 7 nucleotides line up with TRBD2. CDR1 MDHEN and CDR2 SYDVKM come from the germline V gene. CDR3 size: 14 residues. V was clipped by 2 bases and J by 6 bases; unmatched bases: 4. CDR3 region: CASSLVGRGNEQFF. CDR3 sequence (DNA): TGTGCCAGCAGTTTAGTAGGGAGGGGCAATGAGCAGTTCTTC.

This clonotype was seen repeatedly, ten times or more. V gene TRBV6-6 combines with J gene TRBJ1-4; D is uncertain. The germline V and J ends were trimmed by 5 bases and 3 bases, with 4 bases remaining between them. The CDR3 runs 12 residues. Germline-derived CDR1 and CDR2 are MNHNY and SVGAGI (reference sequence). CDR3 region: CASSVSNEKLFF. The CDR3 coding sequence is TGTGCCAGCAGTGTTTCTAATGAAAAACTGTTTTTT.

This clonotype was picked up many times. The V call is TRBV12-3 or TRBV12-4, the J call TRBJ1-2; D call uncertain. The CDR3 consists of 15 residues. The V gene lost 1 base and the J gene lost 0 bases, with 9 bases spanning the gap. CDR3 sequence reads: CASSLVGSTNYGYTF. The CDR3 nucleotides are TGTGCCAGCAGTTTAGTGGGCTCGACTAACTATGGCTACACCTTC.

Many counts were recorded for this clonotype. The chain carries TRBV7-9 and TRBJ2-7; TRBD1 might be the D (6 bases). The CDR3 runs to 12 residues. V lost 8 bases, J lost 4 bases, and 12 bases lay in between. CDR1 and CDR2 (germline): SEHNR, FQNEAQ (reference sequence). This CDR3 is CASGTPLYEQYF. DNA for the CDR3: TGTGCCAGCGGGACACCCCTGTACGAGCAGTACTTC.

The chain carries TRBV29-1 and TRBJ1-1; D remains ambiguous. CDR1 is SQVTM and CDR2 is ANQGSEA in the germline V gene. The CDR3 consists of 11 residues. V was pared by 7 bases and J by 4 bases, with 10 bases between. CDR3: CSATVSTEAFF. The DNA of the CDR3 is TGCAGCGCGACGGTTTCCACTGAAGCTTTCTTT.